This TCR beta chain is drawn from a study of CD8+ T cells in alopecia areata. The CDR3 totals 16 residues. Germline loops: CDR1 MDHEN, CDR2 SYDVKM. V gave up 6 bases and J gave up 8 bases, with 20 bases separating them. Regarding treatment: oral pan-JAK inhibitor, 5-10 mg twice daily. Extraction and reverse transcription of RNA yielded cDNA as the sequencing template. This table comes from immunoSEQ multiplex PCR, and its TCRdb copy is limited to in-frame clones, with some not included. The sample has some 240,000 clones, about three fifths seen once. A few counts support this clone. This TCR came from a human donor with alopecia areata. The sample here was CD4+ T cells sorted from blood, taken at week 4, from a patient treated with tofacitinib. This rearrangement joins TRBV28 to TRBJ1-6; a weak D match, TRBD1 (5 bases). CDR3 residues: CASRHSRGATDSPLHF. DNA for the CDR3: TGTGCCAGCAGGCATTCGAGAGGGGCGACGGATTCACCCCTCCACTTT.